The 20 T cell receptor beta chains given below trace back to one sample, sequenced in a study of shared clonotypes between healthy human individuals. The protocol was immunoSEQ multiplex PCR, while the TCRdb copy is restricted to in-frame clones and leaves out a portion. The sample carries a few million clones, 80% to 95% recorded once. Specimen: naive CD4+ T cells from PBMCs. Subset noted: CD45RA+ positively selected. These receptors originate from a young man in good health. Some clones in this sample may be carry-over from other donors' samples.

The rearrangement joins TRBV6-5 to TRBJ2-2; D is unresolved. V lost 3 bases to trimming and J lost 4 bases, with 9 bases between them. There are 14 residues in the CDR3. Germline V gene lookup returns CDR1 MNHEY and CDR2 SVGAGI. The CDR3 sequence: CASSYKYFTGELFF. The CDR3 DNA reads TGTGCCAGCAGTTATAAGTATTTCACCGGGGAGCTGTTTTTT.

Concerning this clone: Within the sample, other DNA sequences also encode this same CDR3. V usage is TRBV28 and J usage is TRBJ2-7, with 11 bases matching TRBD1. Germline V lookup: CDR1 MDHEN, CDR2 SYDVKM. J gave up 2 bases and V 5 bases, and 5 bases lay outside the gene matches. CDR3 length equals 15 residues. The CDR3 region is CASSPAGQGAYEQYF. The CDR3 nucleotides are TGTGCCAGCAGTCCCGCGGGACAGGGGGCCTACGAGCAGTACTTC.

The V and J genes are TRBV7-2 and TRBJ2-3; the match to TRBD1 covers 9 bases. Per the germline V gene, CDR1 is SGHTA and CDR2 is FQGNSA. The CDR3 totals 12 residues. Trimming cost V 5 bases and J 9 bases; bases outside gene matches: 3. The CDR3 DNA sequence: TGTGCCAGCAGCGACAGGGGGGAGACGCAGTATTTT. Its protein product is CASSDRGETQYF.

The genes are TRBV27 and TRBJ2-1, with 11 bases identical to TRBD2. Germline values: CDR1 MNHEY, CDR2 SMNVEV (reference sequence). The CDR3 has 15 amino acids. J lost 3 bases, V lost 6 bases, and 4 bases had no gene match. In DNA form, the CDR3 reads TGTGCCAGCAGGTCCGGGACTAGCGGCTACAATGAGCAGTTCTTC. It translates to CASRSGTSGYNEQFF.

The chain employs TRBV28 and TRBJ1-6; 9 bases map to TRBD1. CDR1 and CDR2 from the germline V gene are MDHEN and SYDVKM. There are 17 residues in the CDR3. The trim removed 5 bases at V and 3 bases at J, leaving 8 bases unmatched. In DNA, the CDR3 is TGTGCCAGCAGTGCCACCGGGACAGGGCTCTATAATTCACCCCTCCACTTT. Encoded protein: CASSATGTGLYNSPLHF.

The rearrangement uses TRBV5-1 and TRBJ2-2, with 11 positions matching TRBD1. Germline-derived CDR1 and CDR2 are SGHRS and YFSETQ. There are 15 residues in the CDR3. V gave up 4 bases and J gave up 4 bases; unmatched junction bases: 3. The CDR3 DNA reads TGCGCCAGCAGCACTGGGACAGGGGGCACCGGGGAGCTGTTTTTT. It encodes CASSTGTGGTGELFF.

The gene calls are TRBV2 and TRBJ2-1, with D perhaps TRBD1 (6 bases). Germline V gives CDR1 SNHLY, CDR2 FYNNEI. Trimming took 3 bases from V and 9 from J, leaving 6 bases between them. The CDR3 length is 11 residues. As DNA, the CDR3 is TGTGCCAGCAGTGACAGGGGTGAGCAGTTCTTC. It codes for CASSDRGEQFF.

This chain connects TRBV15 to TRBJ1-5; the match to TRBD1 covers 8 bases. The germline gives CDR1 LNHNV, CDR2 YYDKDF (reference sequence). CDR3 length: 18 residues. Trimming took 3 bases from V and 9 from J; bases not matched to a gene: 19. CDR3 sequence (DNA): TGTGCCACCAGCAGTCTCCCTCCCCGGACAGGGTATCATGGGCCCCAGCATTTT. It specifies CATSSLPPRTGYHGPQHF.

V and J are TRBV19 and TRBJ2-1, with a tentative D call TRBD2 (6 bases). V gave up 3 bases and J gave up 1 base, with 16 bases separating them. This CDR3 contains 17 residues. The germline V gene has CDR1 LNHDA and CDR2 SQIVND (reference sequence). This chain's CDR3 is CASSMASGPLSYNEQFF. The CDR3 coding sequence is TGTGCCAGTAGTATGGCGAGCGGGCCATTATCCTACAATGAGCAGTTCTTC.

A single count supports this clone. This rearrangement joins TRBV5-6 to TRBJ2-2; 7 nucleotides align to TRBD2. Germline V gene lookup returns CDR1 SGHDT and CDR2 YYEEEE. Trimming took 4 bases from V and 5 from J; bases not matched to a gene: 11. This CDR3 has 16 residues. For the CDR3, the DNA is TGTGCCAGCAGCCCACGGGGGGTGATAACTACCGGGGAGCTGTTTTTT. This codes for CASSPRGVITTGELFF.

CDR3 sequence reads: CASSQLAGGPDEQFF. The CDR3 DNA reads as TGCGCCAGCAGCCAACTAGCGGGAGGGCCCGATGAGCAGTTCTTC. The gene calls are TRBV4-1 and TRBJ2-1; 12 nucleotides agree with TRBD2. Trimming removed 2 bases from V and 8 bases from J; junction bases left unmatched: 4. This CDR3 region has 15 residues. Germline V CDR1 and CDR2: MGHRA, YSYEKL.

On this clone: The same CDR3 can be traced to other DNA sequences in this sample. The chain has TRBV7-9 and TRBJ1-5; the D is unclear. The germline V gene has CDR1 SEHNR and CDR2 FQNEAQ (reference sequence). V was cut by 1 base and J by 7 bases, with 5 bases left in between. The CDR3 contains 12 residues. Here the CDR3 reads CASSLGSQPQHF. The CDR3 DNA sequence: TGTGCCAGCAGCTTAGGCAGCCAGCCCCAGCATTTT.

The rearrangement links TRBV7-2 to TRBJ2-7, with 8 bases that match TRBD2. V lost 3 bases to trimming and J lost 0 bases; unmatched junction nucleotides: 4. This CDR3 region has 15 residues. Per the germline V gene, CDR1 is SGHTA and CDR2 is FQGNSA. CDR3 loop: CASSFTSGGSYEQYF. CDR3 nucleotide sequence: TGTGCCAGCAGCTTCACTAGCGGAGGCTCCTACGAGCAGTACTTC.

On this clone itself: This CDR3 is also generated by other DNA sequences in the sample. The chain links TRBV9 to TRBJ2-2; TRBD1 might be the D (5 bases). CDR3 size: 14 residues. V shed 1 base and J shed 1 base, with 5 bases lying between them. Per germline, CDR1 SGDLS and CDR2 YYNGEE. The CDR3 bases are TGTGCCAGCAGCGTACAGGGGAACACCGGGGAGCTGTTTTTT. Its translation is CASSVQGNTGELFF.

This clone was observed once. This chain connects TRBV5-1 to TRBJ2-7, with 10 nucleotides matching TRBD1. The trim removed 3 bases at V and 2 bases at J, leaving 11 bases unmatched. Germline CDR1 reads SGHRS; CDR2 reads YFSETQ. This CDR3 has 17 residues. CDR3 nucleotide sequence: TGCGCCAGCAGCTCGGGACAGGGGCAATACTTGACCTACGAGCAGTACTTC. Amino acids: CASSSGQGQYLTYEQYF.

The J gene is TRBJ2-7, the V gene TRBV6-6; 8 bases fit TRBD2. Germline V gene sequence: CDR1 MNHNY, CDR2 SVGAGI (reference sequence). This CDR3 spans 14 amino acids. J was trimmed by 0 bases and V by 6 bases; bases with no gene match: 4. CDR3 sequence reads: CASRTSGSSYEQYF. Written as DNA, the CDR3 is TGTGCCAGCAGAACTAGCGGAAGCTCCTACGAGCAGTACTTC.

The chain carries TRBV5-1 and TRBJ2-1; TRBD1 agrees at 8 bases. J lost 7 bases, V lost 3 bases, and 6 bases had no gene match. The germline CDR1 and CDR2 sequences are SGHRS and YFSETQ. CDR3 length: 14 residues. In DNA form, the CDR3 reads TGCGCCAGCAGCTCAATGGGGGACAGGAATGAGCAGTTCTTC. This codes for CASSSMGDRNEQFF. The complete variable domain, with remaining parts taken from reference TRBV5-1 and TRBJ2-1, reads KAGVTQTPRYLIKTRGQQVTLSCSPISGHRSVSWYQQTPGQGLQFLFEYFSETQRNKGNFPGRFSGRQFSNSRSEMNVSTLELGDSALYLCASSSMGDRNEQFFGPGTRLTVL.

This chain joins TRBV4-1 and TRBJ2-1; 11 positions match TRBD2. The CDR3 runs 16 residues. In germline, CDR1 is MGHRA, CDR2 YSYEKL. The trim removed 2 bases at V and 5 bases at J, leaving 5 bases unmatched. The CDR3 coding sequence is TGCGCCAGCAGCCAAACCGGGACTAGCGGCCACAATGAGCAGTTCTTC. As protein: CASSQTGTSGHNEQFF.

The chain combines TRBV29-1 with TRBJ2-1; D is possibly TRBD1 (6 bases). The CDR3 runs to 12 residues. Germline V CDR1 and CDR2: SQVTM, ANQGSEA. The germline V and J ends were trimmed by 3 bases and 6 bases, with 9 bases remaining between them. Here the CDR3 DNA reads TGCAGCGTTGAGCTGGGGGCCAATGAGCAGTTCTTC. This sequence encodes CSVELGANEQFF.

J is TRBJ1-5 and V is TRBV19; D gene uncertain. CDR3 size: 15 residues. Germline CDR1 reads LNHDA; CDR2 reads SQIVND (reference sequence). Trimming left V 4 bases short and J 1 base short, with 11 bases between. CDR3 region: CASSRWDRSNQPQHF. Here the CDR3 DNA reads TGTGCCAGTAGTAGATGGGATAGAAGCAATCAGCCCCAGCATTTT. Full variable domain (outside the CDR3, taken from reference TRBV19 and TRBJ1-5): DGGITQSPKYLFRKEGQNVTLSCEQNLNHDAMYWYRQDPGQGLRLIYYSQIVNDFQKGDIAEGYSVSREKKESFPLTVTSAQKNPTAFYLCASSRWDRSNQPQHFGDGTRLSIL.